The clone carrying this TCR beta chain has ten or more counts. Its antigen is unknown. This entry comes from a study of spatial heterogeneity in lung cancer. Study context: Averaged across combinations, each unique TCR and UMI pairing appeared more than ten times in raw reads, which were uncorrected.

The library protocol tagged each TCR cDNA with a unique molecular identifier. A single record per CDR3 protein comes from TCRdb applying MiXCR to the 5' RACE reads. Of some 97,000 distinct CDR3 sequences in the sample, about 4.6% were seen once. Stated time point: sample taken at primary tumor resection. The donor population consisted of roughly 70 patients with untreated, early-stage non-small cell lung cancer. Unsorted samples of tumor, nontumor lung or frozen PBMC had their whole RNA sequenced. Notes on the study in general: The number of expanded tumor alpha and beta chains correlated with mutation number.

The V and J ends lost 7 bases and 6 bases respectively, with 13 bases between them. The CDR3 extends over 13 amino acids. In germline, CDR1 is SGHAT, CDR2 FQNNGV. The chain couples TRBV11-2 to TRBJ2-1, with D unresolved. The sequencing used lung tumor tissue, collected at surgery. This clonotype was obtained from a male donor with early-stage non-small cell lung cancer. The CDR3 here is CASNTPPFNEQFF. The CDR3 DNA reads TGTGCCAGCAACACGCCCCCCTTCAATGAGCAGTTCTTC.